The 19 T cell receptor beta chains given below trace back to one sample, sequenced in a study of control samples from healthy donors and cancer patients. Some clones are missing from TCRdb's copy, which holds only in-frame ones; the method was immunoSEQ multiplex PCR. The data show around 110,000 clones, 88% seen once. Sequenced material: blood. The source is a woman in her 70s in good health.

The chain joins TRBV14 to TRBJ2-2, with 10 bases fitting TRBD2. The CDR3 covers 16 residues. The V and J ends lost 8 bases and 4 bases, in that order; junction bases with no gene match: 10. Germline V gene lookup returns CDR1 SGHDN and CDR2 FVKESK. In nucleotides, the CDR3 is TGTGCCAGCGCCCCCTTAGCGGGGGGTTTCACCGGGGAGCTGTTTTTT. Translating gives CASAPLAGGFTGELFF.

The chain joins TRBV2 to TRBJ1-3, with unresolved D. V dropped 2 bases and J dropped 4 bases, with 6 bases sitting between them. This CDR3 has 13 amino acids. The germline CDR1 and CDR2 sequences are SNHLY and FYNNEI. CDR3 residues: CASSEFSGNTIYF. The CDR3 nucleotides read TGTGCCAGCAGTGAATTCTCGGGAAACACCATATATTTT.

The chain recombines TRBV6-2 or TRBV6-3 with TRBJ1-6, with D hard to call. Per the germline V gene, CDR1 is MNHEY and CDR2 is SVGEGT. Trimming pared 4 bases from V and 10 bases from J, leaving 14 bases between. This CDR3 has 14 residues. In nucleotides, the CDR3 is TGTGCCAGCAGTTCCTATTACCTGGACTCACCCCTCCACTTT. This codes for CASSSYYLDSPLHF.

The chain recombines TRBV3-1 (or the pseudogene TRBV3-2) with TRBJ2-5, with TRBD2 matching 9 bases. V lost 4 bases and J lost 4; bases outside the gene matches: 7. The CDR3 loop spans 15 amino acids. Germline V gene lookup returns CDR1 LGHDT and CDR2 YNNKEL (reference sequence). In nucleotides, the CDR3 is TGTGCCAGCAGCCCGAGCGGGGGGACGGTAGAGACCCAGTACTTC. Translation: CASSPSGGTVETQYF.

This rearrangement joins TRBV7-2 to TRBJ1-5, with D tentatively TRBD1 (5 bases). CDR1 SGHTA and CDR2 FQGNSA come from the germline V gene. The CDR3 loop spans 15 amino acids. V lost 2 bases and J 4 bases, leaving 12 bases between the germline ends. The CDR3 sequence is CASSLQGLGNQPQHF. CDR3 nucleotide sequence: TGTGCCAGCAGCTTACAGGGTTTAGGGAATCAGCCCCAGCATTTT.

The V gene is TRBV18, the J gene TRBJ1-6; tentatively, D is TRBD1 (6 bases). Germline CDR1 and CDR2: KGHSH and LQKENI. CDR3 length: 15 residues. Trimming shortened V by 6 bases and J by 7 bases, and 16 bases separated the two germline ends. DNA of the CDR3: TGTGCCAGCTCCCAGGAGGGGGGTGGCAATTCACCCCTCCACTTT. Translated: CASSQEGGGNSPLHF.

CDR3 bases: TGTGCCAGCAGCTTGCCGGGTCAGCCCCAGCATTTT. Its protein is CASSLPGQPQHF. V gene TRBV5-6 combines with J gene TRBJ1-5; D ambiguous. The CDR3 length is 12 residues. Germline V gives CDR1 SGHDT, CDR2 YYEEEE. Deletions cut 1 base from V and 6 bases from J, with 5 bases between.

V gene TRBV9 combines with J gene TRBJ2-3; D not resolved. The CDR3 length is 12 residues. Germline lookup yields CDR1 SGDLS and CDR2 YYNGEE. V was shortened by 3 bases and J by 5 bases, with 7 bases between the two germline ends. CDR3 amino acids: CASSEQRDTQYF. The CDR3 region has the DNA TGTGCCAGCAGCGAACAAAGAGATACGCAGTATTTT. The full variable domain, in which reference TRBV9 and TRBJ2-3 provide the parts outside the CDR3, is DSGVTQTPKHLITATGQRVTLRCSPRSGDLSVYWYQQSLDQGLQFLIQYYNGEERAKGNILERFSAQQFPDLHSELNLSSLELGDSALYFCASSEQRDTQYFGPGTRLTVL.

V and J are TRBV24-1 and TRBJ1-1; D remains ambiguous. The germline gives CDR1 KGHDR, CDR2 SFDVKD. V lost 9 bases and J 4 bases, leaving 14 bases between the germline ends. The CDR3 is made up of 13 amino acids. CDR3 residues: CATRLEGGTEAFF. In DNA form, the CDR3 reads TGTGCCACCCGTCTGGAGGGTGGCACTGAAGCTTTCTTT.

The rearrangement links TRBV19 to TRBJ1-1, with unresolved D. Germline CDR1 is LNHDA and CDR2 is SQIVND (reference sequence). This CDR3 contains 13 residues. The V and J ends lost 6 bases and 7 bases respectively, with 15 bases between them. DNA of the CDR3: TGTGCCAGTAGCAAAACCTACAGTGGTGAAGCTTTCTTT. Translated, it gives CASSKTYSGEAFF.

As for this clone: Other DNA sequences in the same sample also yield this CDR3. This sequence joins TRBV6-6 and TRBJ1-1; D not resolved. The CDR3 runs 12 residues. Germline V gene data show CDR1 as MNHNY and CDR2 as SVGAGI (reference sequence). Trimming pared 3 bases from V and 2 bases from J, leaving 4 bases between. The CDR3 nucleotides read TGTGCCAGCAGTTATGCTAACACTGAAGCTTTCTTT. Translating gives CASSYANTEAFF.

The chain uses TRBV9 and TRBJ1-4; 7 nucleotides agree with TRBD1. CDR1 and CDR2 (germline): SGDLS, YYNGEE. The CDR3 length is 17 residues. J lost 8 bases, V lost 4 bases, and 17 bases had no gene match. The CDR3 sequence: CASSPRQGPNQFEKLFF. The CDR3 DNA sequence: TGTGCCAGCAGCCCCCGACAGGGTCCGAACCAGTTCGAAAAACTGTTTTTT.

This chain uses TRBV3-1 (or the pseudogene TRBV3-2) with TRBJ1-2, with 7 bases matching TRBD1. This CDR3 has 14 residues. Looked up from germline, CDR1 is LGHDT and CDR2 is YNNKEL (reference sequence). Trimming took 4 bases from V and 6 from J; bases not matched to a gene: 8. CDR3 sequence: CASSLTGQVHGYTF. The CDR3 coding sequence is TGTGCCAGCAGCCTCACAGGACAGGTCCATGGCTACACCTTC.

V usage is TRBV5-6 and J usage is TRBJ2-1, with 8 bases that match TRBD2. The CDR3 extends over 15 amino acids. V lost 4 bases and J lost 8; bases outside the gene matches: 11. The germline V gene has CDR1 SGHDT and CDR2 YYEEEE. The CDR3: CASSISGGVRDEQFF. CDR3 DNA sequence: TGTGCCAGCAGCATATCCGGGGGGGTTCGCGATGAGCAGTTCTTC.

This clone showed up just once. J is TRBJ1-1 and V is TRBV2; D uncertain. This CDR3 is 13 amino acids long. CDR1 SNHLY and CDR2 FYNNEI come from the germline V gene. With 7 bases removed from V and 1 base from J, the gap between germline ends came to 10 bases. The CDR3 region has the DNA TGTGCCAGCACTTGGGCTCCGAACACTGAAGCTTTCTTT. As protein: CASTWAPNTEAFF.

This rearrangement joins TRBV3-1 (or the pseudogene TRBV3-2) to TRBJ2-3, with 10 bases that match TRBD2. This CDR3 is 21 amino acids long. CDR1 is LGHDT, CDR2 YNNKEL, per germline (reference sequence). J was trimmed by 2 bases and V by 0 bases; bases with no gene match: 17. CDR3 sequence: CASSQDLEAGGRPANTDTQYF. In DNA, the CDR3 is TGTGCCAGCAGCCAAGATCTTGAAGCGGGGGGGCGACCAGCAAACACAGATACGCAGTATTTT.

CDR3 in DNA: TGTGCCAGCAGCTTGGCTTTGTCCAGCGGGGGGGCTTCGGCAGATACGCAGTATTTT. Translated: CASSLALSSGGASADTQYF. The chain has TRBV5-8 and TRBJ2-3; 10 positions agree with TRBD2. Germline trimming cut 0 bases from V and 4 bases from J; bases unmatched to any gene: 14. The germline gives CDR1 SGHTS, CDR2 YDEGEE. The CDR3 covers 19 residues.

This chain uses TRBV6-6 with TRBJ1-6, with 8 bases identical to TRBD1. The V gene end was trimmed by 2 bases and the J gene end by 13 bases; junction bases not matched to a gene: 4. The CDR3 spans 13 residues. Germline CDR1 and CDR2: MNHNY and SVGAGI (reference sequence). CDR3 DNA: TGTGCCAGCAGTTACGGACAGGGCGCTCCCCTCCACTTT. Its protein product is CASSYGQGAPLHF.

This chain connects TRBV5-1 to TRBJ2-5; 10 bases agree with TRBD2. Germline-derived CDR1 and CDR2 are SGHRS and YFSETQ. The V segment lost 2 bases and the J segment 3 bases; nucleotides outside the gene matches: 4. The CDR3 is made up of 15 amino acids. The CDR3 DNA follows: TGCGCCAGCAGCTTTCATAGCGGGGGGAAAGAGACCCAGTACTTC. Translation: CASSFHSGGKETQYF.